This TCR beta chain appears in the sequencing data of a study of T cell responses to AZD1222 COVID-19 vaccine. Study findings and constraints: Most donors were white British and more were female, and clonal diversity was possibly underestimated. At baseline, just 5 or 6 AZD1222 recipients tested seropositive.

Some clones are missing from TCRdb's copy, which holds only in-frame ones; the method was immunoSEQ multiplex PCR. Of tens of thousands of clones listed, around 90% are singletons. This CDR3 is built from 18 residues. Per the germline V gene, CDR1 is SGHTA and CDR2 is FQGNSA. V dropped 2 bases and J dropped 8; count of bases not matched to a gene: 19. Worth noting for this clone: The antigen is unknown.

The chain joins TRBV7-2 to TRBJ1-2; the match to TRBD1 covers 8 bases. The clonotype was recovered from an adult in good health. Sequencing was performed on peripheral blood, taken on day 0 of AZD1222 vaccination. This CDR3 reads CASSLNRESSTGARGYTF. The CDR3 DNA sequence: TGTGCCAGCAGCTTAAATCGGGAGTCATCGACAGGGGCGCGAGGCTACACCTTC.